This T cell receptor (beta chain) was sequenced for a study of cytomegalovirus exposure and HLA in healthy donors. Study findings and constraints: As a later analysis showed, a missense DCLRE1C variant was linked to trimming of TCR beta V- and J-genes. Presence/absence analysis assumed near-uniform sequencing depth across donors.

In the case of this clone: Its specificity is unknown.

In nominal health when sampled, donors likely had unrecorded immune exposures nonetheless. Use of 60 Vbeta and 13 Jbeta primers characterized the PCR. Assay: immunoSEQ multiplex PCR; the TCRdb copy retains only in-frame clones and omits some. The sample yields some 200,000 clones, over 70% seen once. V was clipped by 6 bases and J by 4 bases, with 10 bases between them. This CDR3 has 13 amino acids. Germline V CDR1 and CDR2: MNHNS, SASEGT. This sequence originates from a man in his fifties or sixties in good health and CMV-seronegative. This chain joins TRBV6-1 and TRBJ2-1, with a tentative D call TRBD1 (5 bases). Material: PBMCs. The CDR3 loop reads CASSRDSYNEQFF. Written as DNA, the CDR3 is TGTGCCAGCAGCCGCGACAGTTACAATGAGCAGTTCTTC.